This paragraph reports one T cell receptor (beta chain). Assay used: immunoSEQ multiplex PCR; TCRdb lists only in-frame clones, some missing. The sample contains approximately 46,000 clones, about 90% of which appear only once. This sample was taken from a study of T cell changes during pregnancy in multiple sclerosis. The CDR3 extends over 15 amino acids. V shed 6 bases, J shed 0 bases, and the junction held 6 bases outside the gene matches. CDR1 and CDR2 (germline): MDHEN, SYDVKM. The sample in question was CD4+ T cells from peripheral blood mononuclear cells, obtained after pregnancy. This TCR derives from a female donor with multiple sclerosis, enrolled in a pregnancy study. The gene calls are TRBV28 and TRBJ2-7, with 9 bases matching TRBD1. The CDR3 loop is CASRQGQGYSYEQYF. CDR3 DNA: TGTGCCAGCAGACAGGGACAGGGATACTCCTACGAGCAGTACTTC.